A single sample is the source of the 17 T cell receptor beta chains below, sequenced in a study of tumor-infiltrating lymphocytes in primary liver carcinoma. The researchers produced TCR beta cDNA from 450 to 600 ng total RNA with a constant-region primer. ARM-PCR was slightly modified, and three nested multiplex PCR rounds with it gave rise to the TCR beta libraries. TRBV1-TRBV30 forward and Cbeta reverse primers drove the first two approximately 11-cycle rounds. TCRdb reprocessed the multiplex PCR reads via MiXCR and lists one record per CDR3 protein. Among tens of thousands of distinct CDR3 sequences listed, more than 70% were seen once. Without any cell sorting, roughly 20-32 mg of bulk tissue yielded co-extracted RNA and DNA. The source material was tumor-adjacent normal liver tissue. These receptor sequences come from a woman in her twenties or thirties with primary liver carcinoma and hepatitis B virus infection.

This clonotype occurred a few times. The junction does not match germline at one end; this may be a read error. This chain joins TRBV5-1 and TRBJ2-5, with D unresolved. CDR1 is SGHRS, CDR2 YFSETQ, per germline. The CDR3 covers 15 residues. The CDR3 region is CANSFNGPPHETQYF. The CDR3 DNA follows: TGCGCCAACAGCTTCAACGGTCCCCCGCATGAGACCCAGTACTTC. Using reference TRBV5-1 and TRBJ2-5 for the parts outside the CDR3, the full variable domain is KAGVTQTPRYLIKTRGQQVTLSCSPISGHRSVSWYQQTPGQGLQFLFEYFSETQRNKGNFPGRFSGRQFSNSRSEMNVSTLELGDSALYLCANSFNGPPHETQYFGPGTRLLVL.

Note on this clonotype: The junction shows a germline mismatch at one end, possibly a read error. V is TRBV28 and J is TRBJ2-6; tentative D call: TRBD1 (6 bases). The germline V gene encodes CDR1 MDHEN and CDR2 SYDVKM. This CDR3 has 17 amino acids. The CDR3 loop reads CTSSLYRVSSEANVLTF. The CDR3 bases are TGTACCAGCAGTTTATACAGGGTGAGCTCTGAGGCCAACGTCCTGACTTTC.

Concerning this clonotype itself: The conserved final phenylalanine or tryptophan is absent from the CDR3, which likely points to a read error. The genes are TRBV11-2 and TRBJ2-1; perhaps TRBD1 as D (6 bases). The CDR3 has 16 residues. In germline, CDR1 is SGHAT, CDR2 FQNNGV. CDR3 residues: CASSWAGTWGYYEQFL. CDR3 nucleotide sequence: TGTGCCAGTAGCTGGGCCGGGACATGGGGATACTATGAGCAGTTCCTC.

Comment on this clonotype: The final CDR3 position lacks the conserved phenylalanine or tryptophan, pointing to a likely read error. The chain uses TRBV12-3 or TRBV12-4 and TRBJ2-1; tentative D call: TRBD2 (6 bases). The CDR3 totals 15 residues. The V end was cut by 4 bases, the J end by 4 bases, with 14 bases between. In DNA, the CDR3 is TGTGCCAGCAGTTACGCTGCGGGAAGGTACAATGAGCAGTTCTAC. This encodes CASSYAAGRYNEQFY.

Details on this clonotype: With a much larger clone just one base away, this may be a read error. The CDR3: CTSSISFGYQPQHF. Written as DNA, the CDR3 is TGTACCAGCAGCATCTCCTTCGGGTATCAGCCCCAGCATTTT. V gene TRBV28 combines with J gene TRBJ1-5, with D unclear. Germline values: CDR1 MDHEN, CDR2 SYDVKM. The CDR3 spans 14 residues. The variable domain in full, completed from reference TRBV28 and TRBJ1-5, reads DVKVTQSSRYLVKRTGEKVFLECVQDMDHENMFWYRQDPGLGLRLIYFSYDVKMKEKGDIPEGYSVSREKKERFSLILESASTNQTSMYLCTSSISFGYQPQHFGDGTRLSIL.

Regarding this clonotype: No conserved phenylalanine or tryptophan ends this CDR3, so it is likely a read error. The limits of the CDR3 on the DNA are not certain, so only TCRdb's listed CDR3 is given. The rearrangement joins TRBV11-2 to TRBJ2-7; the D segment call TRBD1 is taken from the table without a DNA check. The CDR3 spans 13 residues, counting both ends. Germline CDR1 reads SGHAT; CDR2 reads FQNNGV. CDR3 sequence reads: CASSFPAGHEPYS.

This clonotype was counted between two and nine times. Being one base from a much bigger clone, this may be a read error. Here the CDR3 DNA reads TGTGCCAGCAGAAACGGACTAGCGGGCACAGTTACGCAGTATTTT. Its translation is CASRNGLAGTVTQYF. The chain employs TRBV28 and TRBJ2-3; 11 positions match TRBD2. The CDR3 is made up of 15 amino acids. Germline loops: CDR1 MDHEN, CDR2 SYDVKM. Full variable domain (rest looked up from reference TRBV28 and TRBJ2-3): DVKVTQSSRYLVKRTGEKVFLECVQDMDHENMFWYRQDPGLGLRLIYFSYDVKMKEKGDIPEGYSVSREKKERFSLILESASTNQTSMYLCASRNGLAGTVTQYFGPGTRLTVL.

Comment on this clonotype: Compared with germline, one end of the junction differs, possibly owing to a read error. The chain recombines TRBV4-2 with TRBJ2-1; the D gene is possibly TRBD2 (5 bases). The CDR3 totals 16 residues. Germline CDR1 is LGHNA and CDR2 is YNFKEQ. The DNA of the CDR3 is TGTGCCGGCAGCCAAGATTCGGTAGCGCTTGGTAATGAACAGTTCTTC. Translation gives CAGSQDSVALGNEQFF.

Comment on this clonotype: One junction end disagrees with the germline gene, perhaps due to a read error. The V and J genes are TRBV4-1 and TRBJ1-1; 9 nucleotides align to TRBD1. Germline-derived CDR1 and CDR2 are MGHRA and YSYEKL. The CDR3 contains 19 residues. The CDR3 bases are TGCACCAGTAGCCATTACACGGGGACAGGGTTGAAGTCGTGGACTGAAGCTTTCTTT. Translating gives CTSSHYTGTGLKSWTEAFF.

The CDR3 is CRAVVAAKNIQYF. CDR3 bases: TGCAGGGCGGTGGTCGCGGCCAAAAACATTCAGTACTTC. The chain combines TRBV20-1 with TRBJ2-4; no clear D. Germline V lookup: CDR1 DFQATT, CDR2 SNEGSKA (reference sequence). The CDR3 spans 13 residues.

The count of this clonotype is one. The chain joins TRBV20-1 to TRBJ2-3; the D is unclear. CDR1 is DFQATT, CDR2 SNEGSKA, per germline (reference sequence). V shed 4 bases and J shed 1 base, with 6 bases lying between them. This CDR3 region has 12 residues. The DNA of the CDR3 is TGCAGTGCTACCCTCGGCACAGATACGCAGTATTTT. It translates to CSATLGTDTQYF.

The CDR3 DNA reads TGTGCCAGTAGGACTAGCGGGAGGGCCGCGCAGTATTTT. It encodes CASRTSGRAAQYF. This chain connects TRBV7-9 to TRBJ2-3; 15 bases map to TRBD2. The CDR3 runs to 13 residues. In germline, CDR1 is SEHNR, CDR2 FQNEAQ (reference sequence). The V gene end was trimmed by 9 bases and the J gene end by 10 bases; junction bases not matched to a gene: 5.

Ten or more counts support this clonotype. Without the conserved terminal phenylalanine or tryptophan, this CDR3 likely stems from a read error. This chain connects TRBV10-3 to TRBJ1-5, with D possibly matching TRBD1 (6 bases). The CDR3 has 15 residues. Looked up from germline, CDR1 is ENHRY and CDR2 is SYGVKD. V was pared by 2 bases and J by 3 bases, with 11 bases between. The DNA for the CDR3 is TGTGCCATCAGTGAGGCGGACAGCCCCAATCAGCCCCAGCATGTT. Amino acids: CAISEADSPNQPQHV.

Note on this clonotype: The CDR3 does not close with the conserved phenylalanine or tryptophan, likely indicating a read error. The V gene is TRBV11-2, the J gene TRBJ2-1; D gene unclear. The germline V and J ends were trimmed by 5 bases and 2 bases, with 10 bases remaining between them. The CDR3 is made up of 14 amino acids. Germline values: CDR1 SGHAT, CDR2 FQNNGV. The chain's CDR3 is CASSHQWAYNEQFL. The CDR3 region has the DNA TGTGCCAGCAGCCATCAATGGGCCTACAATGAGCAGTTCTTA.

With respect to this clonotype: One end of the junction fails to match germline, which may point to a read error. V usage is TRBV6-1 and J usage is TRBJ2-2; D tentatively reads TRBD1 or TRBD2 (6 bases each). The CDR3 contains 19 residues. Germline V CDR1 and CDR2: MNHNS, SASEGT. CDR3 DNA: TGTGTCAGCAGTGAAACCCTTCCCGGGGGCGCCATGAACACCGGGGAGCTGTTTTTT. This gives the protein CVSSETLPGGAMNTGELFF.

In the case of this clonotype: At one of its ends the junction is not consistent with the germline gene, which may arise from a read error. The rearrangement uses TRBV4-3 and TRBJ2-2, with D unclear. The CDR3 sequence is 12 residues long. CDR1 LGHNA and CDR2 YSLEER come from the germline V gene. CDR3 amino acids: CASRLDTVELFF. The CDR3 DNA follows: TGCGCCAGTAGACTTGACACCGTGGAGCTGTTTTTT.

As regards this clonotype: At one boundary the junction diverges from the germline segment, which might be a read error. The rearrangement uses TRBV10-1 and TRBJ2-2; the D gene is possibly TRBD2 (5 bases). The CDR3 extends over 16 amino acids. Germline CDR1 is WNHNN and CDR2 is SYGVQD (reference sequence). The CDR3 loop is CASSETTGLYTWELFF. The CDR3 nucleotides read TGTGCCAGCAGTGAGACCACCGGACTTTACACCTGGGAGCTGTTTTTT.